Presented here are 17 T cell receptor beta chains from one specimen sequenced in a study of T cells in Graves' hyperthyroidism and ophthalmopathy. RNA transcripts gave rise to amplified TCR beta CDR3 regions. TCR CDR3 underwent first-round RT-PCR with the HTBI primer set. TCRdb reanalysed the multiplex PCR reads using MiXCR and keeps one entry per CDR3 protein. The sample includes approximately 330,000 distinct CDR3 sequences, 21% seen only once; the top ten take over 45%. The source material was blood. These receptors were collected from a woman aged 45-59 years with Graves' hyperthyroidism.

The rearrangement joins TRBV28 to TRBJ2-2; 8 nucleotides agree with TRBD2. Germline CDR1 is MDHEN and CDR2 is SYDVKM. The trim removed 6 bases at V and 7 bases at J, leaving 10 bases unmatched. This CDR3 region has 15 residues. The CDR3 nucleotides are TGTGCCAGCAGAATCTCGGGGGGGCCTCACGGGGAGCTGTTTTTT. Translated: CASRISGGPHGELFF.

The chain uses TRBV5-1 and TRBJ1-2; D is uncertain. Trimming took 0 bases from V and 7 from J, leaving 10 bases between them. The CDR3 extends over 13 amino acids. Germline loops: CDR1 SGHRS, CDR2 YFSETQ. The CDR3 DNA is TGCGCCAGCAGCTTGGTTACAGACGGTGGCTACACCTTC. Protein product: CASSLVTDGGYTF.

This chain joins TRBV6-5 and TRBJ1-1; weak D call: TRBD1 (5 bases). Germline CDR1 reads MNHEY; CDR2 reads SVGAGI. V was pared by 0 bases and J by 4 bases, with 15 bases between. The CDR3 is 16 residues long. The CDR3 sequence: CASSYSVPPGGTEAFF. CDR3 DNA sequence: TGTGCCAGCAGTTACTCCGTCCCCCCCGGGGGCACTGAAGCTTTCTTT.

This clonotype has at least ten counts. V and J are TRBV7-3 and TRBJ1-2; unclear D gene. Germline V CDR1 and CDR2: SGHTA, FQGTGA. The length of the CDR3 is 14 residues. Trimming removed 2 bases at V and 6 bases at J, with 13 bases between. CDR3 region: CASSLEGPGDGYTF. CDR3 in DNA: TGTGCCAGCAGCTTAGAAGGGCCAGGCGATGGCTACACCTTC.

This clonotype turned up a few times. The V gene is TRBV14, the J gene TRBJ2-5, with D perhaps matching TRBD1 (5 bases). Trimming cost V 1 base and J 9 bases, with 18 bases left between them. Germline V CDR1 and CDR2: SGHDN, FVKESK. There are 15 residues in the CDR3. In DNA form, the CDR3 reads TGTGCCAGCAGCCAAGGGAAGGCTAGTGCCAGGGCCCAGTACTTC. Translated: CASSQGKASARAQYF.

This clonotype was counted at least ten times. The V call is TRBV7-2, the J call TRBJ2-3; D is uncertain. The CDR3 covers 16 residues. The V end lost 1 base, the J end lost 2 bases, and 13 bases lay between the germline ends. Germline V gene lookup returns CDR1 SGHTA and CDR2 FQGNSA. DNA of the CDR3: TGTGCCAGCAGCTTAGAATCTAGGATTACCACAGATACGCAGTATTTT. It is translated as CASSLESRITTDTQYF.

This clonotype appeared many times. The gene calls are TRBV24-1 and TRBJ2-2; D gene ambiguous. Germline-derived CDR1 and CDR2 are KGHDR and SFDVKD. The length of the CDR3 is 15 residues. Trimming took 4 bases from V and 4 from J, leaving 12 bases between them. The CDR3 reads CATSDPGETTGELFF. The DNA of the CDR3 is TGTGCCACCAGTGACCCAGGAGAGACCACCGGGGAGCTGTTTTTT.

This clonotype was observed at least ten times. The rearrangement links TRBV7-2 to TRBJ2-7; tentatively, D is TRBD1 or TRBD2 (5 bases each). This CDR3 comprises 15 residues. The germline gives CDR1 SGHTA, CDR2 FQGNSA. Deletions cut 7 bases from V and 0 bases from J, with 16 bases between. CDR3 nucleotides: TGTGCCAGCACCCCAGAGGCAGGGAGCTCCTACGAGCAGTACTTC. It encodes CASTPEAGSSYEQYF. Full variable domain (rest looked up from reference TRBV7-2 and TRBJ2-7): GAGVSQSPSNKVTEKGKDVELRCDPISGHTALYWYRQSLGQGLEFLIYFQGNSAPDKSGLPSDRFSAERTGGSVSTLTIQRTQQEDSAVYLCASTPEAGSSYEQYFGPGTRLTVT.

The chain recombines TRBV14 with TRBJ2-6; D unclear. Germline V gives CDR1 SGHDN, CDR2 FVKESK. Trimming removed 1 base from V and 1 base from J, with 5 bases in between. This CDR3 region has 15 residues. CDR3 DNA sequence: TGTGCCAGCAGCCAAGTCGCGTCTGGGGCCAACGTCCTGACTTTC. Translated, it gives CASSQVASGANVLTF.

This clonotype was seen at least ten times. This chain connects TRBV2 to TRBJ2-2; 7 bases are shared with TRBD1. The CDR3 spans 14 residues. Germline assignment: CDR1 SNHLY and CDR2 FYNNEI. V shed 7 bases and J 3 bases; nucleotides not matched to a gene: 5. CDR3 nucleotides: TGTGCCAGCACCCGGGACAGCCACACCGGGGAGCTGTTTTTT. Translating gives CASTRDSHTGELFF. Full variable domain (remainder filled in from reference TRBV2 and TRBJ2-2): EPEVTQTPSHQVTQMGQEVILRCVPISNHLYFYWYRQILGQKVEFLVSFYNNEISEKSEIFDDQFSVERPDGSNFTLKIRSTKLEDSAMYFCASTRDSHTGELFFGEGSRLTVL.

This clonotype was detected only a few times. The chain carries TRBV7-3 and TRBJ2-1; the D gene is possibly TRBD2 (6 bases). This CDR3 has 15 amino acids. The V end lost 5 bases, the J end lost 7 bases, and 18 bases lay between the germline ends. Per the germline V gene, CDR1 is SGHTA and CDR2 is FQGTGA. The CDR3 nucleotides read TGTGCCAGCAGCCTCGGGAGTCACCCCGGGAATGAGCAGTTCTTC. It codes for CASSLGSHPGNEQFF.

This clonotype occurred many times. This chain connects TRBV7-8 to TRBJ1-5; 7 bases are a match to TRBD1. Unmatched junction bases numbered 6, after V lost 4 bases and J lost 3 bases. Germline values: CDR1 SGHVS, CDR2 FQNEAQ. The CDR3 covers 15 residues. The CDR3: CASSWTTGFNQPQHF. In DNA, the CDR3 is TGTGCCAGCAGCTGGACGACAGGGTTCAATCAGCCCCAGCATTTT. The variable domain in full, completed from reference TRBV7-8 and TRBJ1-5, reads GAGVSQSPRYKVAKRGQDVALRCDPISGHVSLFWYQQALGQGPEFLTYFQNEAQLDKSGLPSDRFFAERPEGSVSTLKIQRTQQEDSAVYLCASSWTTGFNQPQHFGDGTRLSIL.

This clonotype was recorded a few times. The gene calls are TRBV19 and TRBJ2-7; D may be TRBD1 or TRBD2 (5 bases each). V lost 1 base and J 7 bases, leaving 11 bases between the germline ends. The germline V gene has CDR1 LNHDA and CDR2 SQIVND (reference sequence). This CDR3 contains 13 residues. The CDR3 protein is CASSIVPGTEQYF. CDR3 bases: TGTGCCAGTAGTATAGTTCCCGGGACGGAGCAGTACTTC.

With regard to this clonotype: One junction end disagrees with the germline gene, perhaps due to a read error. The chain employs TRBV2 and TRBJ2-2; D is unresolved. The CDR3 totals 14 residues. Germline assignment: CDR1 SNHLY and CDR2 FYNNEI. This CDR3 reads CASTKSSNPGELFF. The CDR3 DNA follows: TGTGCCAGCACAAAGTCCTCGAACCCCGGGGAGCTGTTTTTT.

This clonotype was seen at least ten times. The CDR3 loop reads CASSLDTPATSSYNSPLHF. As DNA, the CDR3 is TGTGCCAGCAGCTTAGATACTCCGGCTACAAGCTCCTATAATTCACCCCTCCACTTT. The rearrangement uses TRBV11-3 and TRBJ1-6; D is unresolved. This CDR3 spans 19 amino acids. The germline CDR1 and CDR2 sequences are SGHNT and YENEEA. V was clipped by 0 bases and J by 0 bases, with 15 bases between them.

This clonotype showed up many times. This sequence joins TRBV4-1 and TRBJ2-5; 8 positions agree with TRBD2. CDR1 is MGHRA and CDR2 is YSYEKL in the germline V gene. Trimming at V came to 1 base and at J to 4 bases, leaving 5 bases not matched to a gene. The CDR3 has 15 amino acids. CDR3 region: CASSQAPGLVETQYF. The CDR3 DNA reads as TGCGCCAGCAGCCAAGCCCCGGGACTAGTAGAGACCCAGTACTTC.

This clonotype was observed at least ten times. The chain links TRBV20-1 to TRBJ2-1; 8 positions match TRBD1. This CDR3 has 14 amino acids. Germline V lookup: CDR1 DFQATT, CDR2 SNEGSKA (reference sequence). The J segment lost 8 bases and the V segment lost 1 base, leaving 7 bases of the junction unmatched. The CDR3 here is CSARGLGRGHEQFF. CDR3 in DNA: TGCAGTGCTAGAGGGCTAGGCAGGGGGCATGAGCAGTTCTTC.